What follows is one T cell receptor beta chain and its context. TCRdb's copy holds only in-frame clones and misses some; the assay was immunoSEQ multiplex PCR. In the table there are under 200,000 clones, about nine tenths of which are singletons. This CDR3 has 18 residues. The V gene end was trimmed by 1 base and the J gene end by 0 bases; junction bases not matched to a gene: 8. Germline CDR1 reads SGHAT; CDR2 reads FQNNGV. This record belongs to a study of control samples from healthy donors and cancer patients. This receptor was taken from a young woman in good health. The material sequenced was blood. The J gene is TRBJ2-1, the V gene TRBV11-2, with 8 bases fitting TRBD2. CDR3 in DNA: TGTGCCAGCAGCTTAGCCGGGACTAGTTCTCCCTCCTACAATGAGCAGTTCTTC. It codes for CASSLAGTSSPSYNEQFF.